The clone carrying this T cell receptor beta chain was seen ten or more times. Amplification of TCR alpha and beta CDR3 regions from RNA used iRepertoire nested multiplex PCR. TCRdb re-called the multiplex PCR reads with MiXCR, one entry per CDR3 protein. This sample has about 140,000 distinct CDR3 sequences, with roughly 43% found just once. The data originate from a study of glioma-infiltrating T cells. There are 14 residues in the CDR3. V was clipped by 3 bases and J by 1 base, with 9 bases between them. Germline CDR1 and CDR2: MNHEY and SVGEGT. The chain has TRBV6-2 or TRBV6-3 and TRBJ1-1, with unresolved D. Sequencing was carried out using glioma tissue, nonneoplastic brain tissue, or PBMCs (not recorded which). This receptor was identified in a human donor with low-grade glioma or glioblastoma, undergoing nonglioma brain surgery, or in good health (not recorded which). The chain's CDR3 is CASSYSSKNTEAFF. CDR3 DNA: TGTGCCAGCAGTTATTCCAGCAAGAACACTGAAGCTTTCTTT.